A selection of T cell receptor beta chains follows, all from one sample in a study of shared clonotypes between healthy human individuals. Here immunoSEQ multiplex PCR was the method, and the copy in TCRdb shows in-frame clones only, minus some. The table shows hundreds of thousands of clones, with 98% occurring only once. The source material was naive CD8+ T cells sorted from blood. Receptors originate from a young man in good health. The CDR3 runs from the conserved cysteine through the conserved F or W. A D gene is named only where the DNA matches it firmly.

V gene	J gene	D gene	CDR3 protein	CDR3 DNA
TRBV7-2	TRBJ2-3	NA	CASSFGGRTDTQYF	TGTGCCAGCAGCTTTGGGGGCCGCACAGATACGCAGTATTTT
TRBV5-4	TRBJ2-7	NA	CASSSLYEQYF	TGTGCCAGCAGCTCCCTCTACGAGCAGTACTTC
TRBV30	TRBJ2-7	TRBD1	CAWAPGTGSYEQYF	TGTGCCTGGGCCCCCGGGACAGGGTCATACGAGCAGTACTTC
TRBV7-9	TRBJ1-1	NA	CASSLAGGHTEAFF	TGTGCCAGCAGCTTAGCGGGGGGGCACACTGAAGCTTTCTTT
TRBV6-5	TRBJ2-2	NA	CASSYSTGVTGELFF	TGTGCCAGCAGTTACTCGACGGGAGTAACCGGGGAGCTGTTTTTT
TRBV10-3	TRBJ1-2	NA	CAISEAGDGYGYTF	TGTGCCATCAGTGAGGCGGGGGATGGGTATGGCTACACCTTC
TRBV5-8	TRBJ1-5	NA	CASSLRRGRSNQPQHF	TGTGCCAGCAGCTTGAGGAGGGGTCGAAGCAATCAGCCCCAGCATTTT
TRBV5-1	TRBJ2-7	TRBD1	CASSPGQGAPFYEQYF	TGCGCCAGCAGCCCCGGACAGGGAGCCCCTTTCTACGAGCAGTACTTC
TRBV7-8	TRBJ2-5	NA	CASRAPRGETQYF	TGTGCCAGCAGAGCCCCTAGGGGGGAGACCCAGTACTTC
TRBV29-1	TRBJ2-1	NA	CSVEDYRFRGENEQFF	TGCAGCGTTGAAGATTACAGATTTCGGGGCGAGAATGAGCAGTTCTTC
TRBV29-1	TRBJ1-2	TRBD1	CSVESKDRVLYGYTF	TGCAGCGTTGAATCGAAGGACAGGGTACTTTATGGCTACACCTTC
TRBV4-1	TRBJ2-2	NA	CASSLGPTNTGELFF	TGCGCCAGCAGCCTGGGACCTACGAACACCGGGGAGCTGTTTTTT
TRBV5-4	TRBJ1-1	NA	CASSLGEAGARGNEAFF	TGTGCCAGCAGCCTGGGGGAAGCAGGGGCCCGGGGAAATGAAGCTTTCTTT
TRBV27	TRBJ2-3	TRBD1	CASSLAGTVITDTQYF	TGTGCCAGCAGTTTGGCCGGGACAGTGATCACAGATACGCAGTATTTT
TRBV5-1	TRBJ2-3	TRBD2	CASSLGQRESLGTDTQYF	TGCGCCAGCAGCTTGGGCCAGCGGGAGTCTCTCGGCACAGATACGCAGTATTTT
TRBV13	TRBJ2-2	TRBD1	CASSWTRTGVRSGELFF	TGTGCCAGCAGCTGGACCCGGACAGGGGTACGTTCCGGGGAGCTGTTTTTT
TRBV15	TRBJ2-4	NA	CATSREGPYKNIQYF	TGTGCCACCAGCAGAGAGGGCCCCTACAAAAACATTCAGTACTTC
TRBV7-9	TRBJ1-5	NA	CASSLGPGQPQHF	TGTGCCAGCAGCTTAGGCCCGGGCCAGCCCCAGCATTTT
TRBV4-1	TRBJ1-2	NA	CASSHIITGIGGYTF	TGCGCCAGCAGCCACATTATAACGGGAATAGGGGGCTACACCTTC
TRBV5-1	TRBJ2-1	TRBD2	CASSLSSGSINEQFF	TGCGCCAGCAGCTTGTCTAGCGGGAGTATTAATGAGCAGTTCTTC
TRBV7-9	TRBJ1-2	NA	CASSSDSYGYTF	TGTGCCAGCAGCTCGGACTCCTATGGCTACACCTTC
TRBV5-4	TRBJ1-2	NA	CASSLSSALSDYTF	TGTGCCAGCAGCTTGAGTTCGGCATTGTCGGACTACACCTTC
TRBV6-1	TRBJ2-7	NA	CATNRVHYEQYF	TGTGCCACCAACAGGGTCCACTACGAGCAGTACTTC
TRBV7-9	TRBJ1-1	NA	CASSLEGLLNTEAFF	TGTGCCAGCAGCTTAGAGGGCCTTCTGAACACTGAAGCTTTCTTT
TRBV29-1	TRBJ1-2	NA	CSVELPRGNYGYTF	TGCAGCGTAGAGCTACCCAGGGGAAACTATGGCTACACCTTC
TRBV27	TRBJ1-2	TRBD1	CASRQQGVYGYTF	TGTGCCAGCAGGCAACAGGGGGTCTATGGCTACACCTTC
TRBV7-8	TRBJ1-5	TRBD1	CASSSGQGSTPNQPQHF	TGTGCCAGCAGCTCGGGACAGGGATCCACACCAAATCAGCCCCAGCATTTT
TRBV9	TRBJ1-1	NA	CASSGSLEALGAAFF	TGTGCCAGCAGCGGCAGCTTAGAGGCCTTGGGCGCAGCTTTCTTT
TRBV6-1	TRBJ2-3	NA	CASRTPPDTQYF	TGTGCCAGCAGGACCCCCCCGGATACGCAGTATTTT
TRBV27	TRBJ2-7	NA	CASSLGVGSYEQYF	TGTGCCAGCAGTTTGGGGGTAGGTTCTTACGAGCAGTACTTC
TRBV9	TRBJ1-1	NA	CASRGQGRNTEAFF	TGTGCCAGCAGAGGACAAGGGAGGAACACTGAAGCTTTCTTT
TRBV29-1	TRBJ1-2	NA	CSVRGNYGYTF	TGCAGCGTCAGGGGAAACTATGGCTACACCTTC
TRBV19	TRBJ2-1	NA	CASSLTGISYNEQFF	TGTGCCAGTAGCCTAACAGGGATATCCTACAATGAGCAGTTCTTC
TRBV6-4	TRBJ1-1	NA	CASSDLGGTEAFF	TGTGCCAGCAGTGACCTGGGAGGCACTGAAGCTTTCTTT
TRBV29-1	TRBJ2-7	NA	CSVGRQGYEQYF	TGCAGCGTTGGACGCCAGGGTTACGAGCAGTACTTC
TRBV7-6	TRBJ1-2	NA	CASSSSQGYPKAGYTF	TGTGCCAGCAGCTCCTCTCAGGGCTACCCTAAGGCTGGCTACACCTTC
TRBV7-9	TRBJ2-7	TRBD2	CASSLTLAGDYEQYF	TGTGCCAGCAGCTTAACCCTAGCGGGGGACTACGAGCAGTACTTC
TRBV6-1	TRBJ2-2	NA	CASASLPRASGELFF	TGTGCCAGCGCGTCCCTTCCTAGAGCCTCCGGGGAGCTGTTTTTT